This T cell receptor (beta chain) appears in the sequencing data of a study of blood T cell repertoires in COVID-19. Study overall: PBMCs, B-cell-depleted T cells, or T cells provided the cDNA or gDNA that made up the material.

Clones were read by immunoSEQ multiplex PCR, and TCRdb kept only the in-frame ones, dropping some. The data show about 130,000 clones, with roughly 86% seen just once and 10% to 12% held by the top ten. Germline loops: CDR1 SGHRS, CDR2 YFSETQ. V was shortened by 0 bases and J by 4 bases, with 10 bases between the two germline ends. CDR3 length: 14 residues. The rearrangement uses TRBV5-1 and TRBJ2-5, with D hard to call. Sequenced sample: peripheral blood. This TCR was sampled from a woman between 70 and 85 years old with COVID-19, enrolled during active disease. CDR3 coding DNA: TGCGCCAGCAGCTTGGACGGGTACGGAGAGACCCAGTACTTC. This codes for CASSLDGYGETQYF.